A selection of T cell receptor beta chains follows, all from one sample in a study of cytomegalovirus exposure and HLA in healthy donors. Clones were sequenced by immunoSEQ multiplex PCR, and TCRdb holds only the in-frame ones, with some missing. This sample has 140,000 to 150,000 clones, with approximately 9% found just once. Sequencing input: PBMCs. Every receptor here comes from a male donor in good health and CMV-seronegative. Both conserved end residues are part of each CDR3. Fields, in order: D gene, J gene, clone size, CDR3 length, V gene, CDR3 DNA, CDR3 protein. D genes are given only for firm matches. Clone size, where shown, is once, few, many, or a class for clones that have expanded.

d_gene: TRBD1
j_gene: TRBJ2-3
abundance: .
len: 15
v_gene: TRBV6-5
CDR3nt: TGTGCCAGCTCCCGGGACAGGGAACACACAGATACGCAGTATTTT
CDR3aa: CASSRDREHTDTQYF

d_gene: .
j_gene: TRBJ1-5
abundance: .
len: 14
v_gene: TRBV6-7
CDR3nt: TGTGCCAGCAGTTACCCTCATCGGACGGGAACCCAGCATTTT
CDR3aa: CASSYPHRTGTQHF

d_gene: TRBD2
j_gene: TRBJ2-3
abundance: few
len: 16
v_gene: TRBV6-6
CDR3nt: TGTGCCAGCAGCCGGAGACTAGCGGGCCAAACAGATACGCAGTATTTT
CDR3aa: CASSRRLAGQTDTQYF

d_gene: TRBD1
j_gene: TRBJ1-2
abundance: few
len: 18
v_gene: TRBV5-6
CDR3nt: TGTGCCAGCAGCTTGGCCCGGACAGGTAAGCAAGTTAACTATGGCTACACCTTC
CDR3aa: CASSLARTGKQVNYGYTF

d_gene: TRBD1
j_gene: TRBJ2-7
abundance: .
len: 14
v_gene: TRBV5-1
CDR3nt: TGCGCCAGCAAGGGACAGGGTGTCTCCTACGAGCAGTACTTC
CDR3aa: CASKGQGVSYEQYF

d_gene: .
j_gene: TRBJ1-2
abundance: .
len: 15
v_gene: TRBV4-2
CDR3nt: TGTGCCAGCAGCCAAGAGCAGCTGGGCAACTATGGCTACACCTTC
CDR3aa: CASSQEQLGNYGYTF

d_gene: .
j_gene: TRBJ1-1
abundance: few
len: 14
v_gene: TRBV28
CDR3nt: TGTGCCAGCAGAACAGCAAACATGAACACTGAAGCTTTCTTT
CDR3aa: CASRTANMNTEAFF

d_gene: .
j_gene: TRBJ1-1
abundance: .
len: 15
v_gene: TRBV4-3
CDR3nt: TGCGCCAGCAGCCAAGAGAGCAGGCTGAACACTGAAGCTTTCTTT
CDR3aa: CASSQESRLNTEAFF

d_gene: .
j_gene: TRBJ2-5
abundance: .
len: 15
v_gene: TRBV11-2
CDR3nt: TGTGCCAGCAGCTTAGCGGAGGGTGGGCAAGAGACCCAGTACTTC
CDR3aa: CASSLAEGGQETQYF

d_gene: TRBD1
j_gene: TRBJ1-1
abundance: few
len: 14
v_gene: TRBV5-1
CDR3nt: TGCGCCAGCAGTTTAGGAGGGGACAGGGGACTCTCTTTCTTT
CDR3aa: CASSLGGDRGLSFF

d_gene: .
j_gene: TRBJ1-6
abundance: few
len: 13
v_gene: TRBV19
CDR3nt: TGTGCCAGTAGTATGGGGGGGGTGAGCCCCCTCCACTTT
CDR3aa: CASSMGGVSPLHF

d_gene: .
j_gene: TRBJ1-5
abundance: few
len: 14
v_gene: TRBV19
CDR3nt: TGTGCCAGTAGTACACAGGGAAGCAATCAGCCCCAGCATTTT
CDR3aa: CASSTQGSNQPQHF

d_gene: .
j_gene: TRBJ2-7
abundance: .
len: 15
v_gene: TRBV13
CDR3nt: TGTGCCAGCAGCACGCGGACAGTGACCTCCTACGAGCAGTACTTC
CDR3aa: CASSTRTVTSYEQYF

d_gene: TRBD1
j_gene: TRBJ1-1
abundance: few
len: 14
v_gene: TRBV5-1
CDR3nt: TGCGCCAGCAACAAAGACAGGGGAGGAACTGAAGCTTTCTTT
CDR3aa: CASNKDRGGTEAFF

d_gene: TRBD2
j_gene: TRBJ2-5
abundance: .
len: 18
v_gene: TRBV5-8
CDR3nt: TGTGCCAGCAGCTTGGTCCGAGAACTAGCGGGAGGGCCAGAGACCCAGTACTTC
CDR3aa: CASSLVRELAGGPETQYF

d_gene: TRBD1
j_gene: TRBJ1-3
abundance: few
len: 14
v_gene: TRBV5-1
CDR3nt: TGCGCCAGCAGCTTAGGGACAGCTGGAAACACCATATATTTT
CDR3aa: CASSLGTAGNTIYF

d_gene: .
j_gene: TRBJ1-5
abundance: few
len: 14
v_gene: TRBV27
CDR3nt: TGTGCCAGCAGTTCGGCGGGTGCATATCAGCCCCAGCATTTT
CDR3aa: CASSSAGAYQPQHF

d_gene: TRBD1
j_gene: TRBJ2-7
abundance: .
len: 15
v_gene: TRBV29-1
CDR3nt: TGCAGCGTTGAAGGGGGGACAGGGATTACGGGCGAGCAGTACTTC
CDR3aa: CSVEGGTGITGEQYF

d_gene: .
j_gene: TRBJ2-2
abundance: few
len: 15
v_gene: TRBV28
CDR3nt: TGTGCCAGCAGTGGGAGACAGGTTCACACCGGGGAGCTGTTTTTT
CDR3aa: CASSGRQVHTGELFF

d_gene: .
j_gene: TRBJ1-1
abundance: .
len: 13
v_gene: TRBV2
CDR3nt: TGTGCCAGCAGGCCACAGGGTTTCAGGGAAGCTTTCTTT
CDR3aa: CASRPQGFREAFF

d_gene: .
j_gene: TRBJ2-7
abundance: few
len: 15
v_gene: TRBV28
CDR3nt: TGTGCCAGCAGTTTATGGGCCGGGGGGCCCCGCGAGCAGTACTTC
CDR3aa: CASSLWAGGPREQYF

d_gene: .
j_gene: TRBJ2-6
abundance: .
len: 15
v_gene: TRBV27
CDR3nt: TGTGCCAGCAGTTTTACGGGATCCGGGGCCAACGTCCTGACTTTC
CDR3aa: CASSFTGSGANVLTF

d_gene: .
j_gene: TRBJ2-7
abundance: .
len: 15
v_gene: TRBV19
CDR3nt: TGTGCCAGTAGTATAGCTTATGCGGCCGAATTCCTGCAGTACTTC
CDR3aa: CASSIAYAAEFLQYF

d_gene: TRBD1
j_gene: TRBJ2-2
abundance: few
len: 15
v_gene: TRBV6-1
CDR3nt: TGTGCCAGCAGTGTTGGGACAGGGGACACCGGGGAGCTGTTTTTT
CDR3aa: CASSVGTGDTGELFF

d_gene: TRBD2
j_gene: TRBJ2-3
abundance: .
len: 18
v_gene: TRBV5-4
CDR3nt: TGTGCCAGCAGCCGGAGGACTAGCGGGGGGCTCTCGACAGATACGCAGTATTTT
CDR3aa: CASSRRTSGGLSTDTQYF

d_gene: .
j_gene: TRBJ1-3
abundance: few
len: 17
v_gene: TRBV7-6
CDR3nt: TGTGCCAGCAGCTTAACGGGAGCGCCGGCCGCTGGAAACACCATATATTTT
CDR3aa: CASSLTGAPAAGNTIYF

d_gene: TRBD1
j_gene: TRBJ2-7
abundance: .
len: 15
v_gene: TRBV9
CDR3nt: TGTGCCAGCAGCGCAACCGGGACAGTCTCCTACGAGCAGTACTTC
CDR3aa: CASSATGTVSYEQYF

d_gene: .
j_gene: TRBJ1-1
abundance: few
len: 12
v_gene: TRBV2
CDR3nt: TGTGCCAGCAGTGTCCCGAACAAGGAAGCTTTCTTT
CDR3aa: CASSVPNKEAFF

d_gene: TRBD1
j_gene: TRBJ2-7
abundance: .
len: 14
v_gene: TRBV9
CDR3nt: TGTGCCAGCAGTGTAGGACAGGCCCCCTACGAGCAGTACTTC
CDR3aa: CASSVGQAPYEQYF

d_gene: .
j_gene: TRBJ2-5
abundance: .
len: 13
v_gene: TRBV29-1
CDR3nt: TGCAGCGTTGAAACCATTAGCCAAGAGACCCAGTACTTC
CDR3aa: CSVETISQETQYF

d_gene: .
j_gene: TRBJ1-2
abundance: few
len: 14
v_gene: TRBV19
CDR3nt: TGTGCCAGTAGTATGGCGGCAGCCAACTATGGCTACACCTTC
CDR3aa: CASSMAAANYGYTF

d_gene: .
j_gene: TRBJ2-3
abundance: few
len: 14
v_gene: TRBV7-2
CDR3nt: TGTGCCAGCAGTTGGGGCAATCAAGGAGATACGCAGTATTTT
CDR3aa: CASSWGNQGDTQYF

d_gene: .
j_gene: TRBJ1-5
abundance: .
len: 15
v_gene: TRBV6-5
CDR3nt: TGTGCCAGCAGTCCCCTGGGGGGGGCCGGTCAGCCCCAGCATTTT
CDR3aa: CASSPLGGAGQPQHF

d_gene: TRBD1
j_gene: TRBJ2-3
abundance: .
len: 17
v_gene: TRBV4-1
CDR3nt: TGCGCCAGCAGCCAAGGGGACAGGGGCGATAGCACAGATACGCAGTATTTT
CDR3aa: CASSQGDRGDSTDTQYF

d_gene: .
j_gene: TRBJ1-2
abundance: .
len: 12
v_gene: TRBV11-3
CDR3nt: TGTGCCAGCAGCGTCGCAGGATATGGCTACACCTTC
CDR3aa: CASSVAGYGYTF

d_gene: .
j_gene: TRBJ2-7
abundance: .
len: 14
v_gene: TRBV5-5
CDR3nt: TGTGCCAGCAGCTTGGGGGGGGAGACCTACGAGCAGTACTTC
CDR3aa: CASSLGGETYEQYF

d_gene: .
j_gene: TRBJ1-5
abundance: few
len: 15
v_gene: TRBV2
CDR3nt: TGTGCCAGCCCCTCCCGAGGGCGCGGTAATCAGCCCCAGCATTTT
CDR3aa: CASPSRGRGNQPQHF

d_gene: .
j_gene: TRBJ2-1
abundance: .
len: 14
v_gene: TRBV6-6
CDR3nt: TGTGCCAGCAGCTTCCAGGGCAGCCGCGATGAGCAGTTCTTC
CDR3aa: CASSFQGSRDEQFF

d_gene: .
j_gene: TRBJ2-3
abundance: .
len: 13
v_gene: TRBV6-5
CDR3nt: TGTGCCAGCAGTTACTCCGGCGGAGATACGCAGTATTTT
CDR3aa: CASSYSGGDTQYF

d_gene: .
j_gene: TRBJ2-2
abundance: few
len: 13
v_gene: TRBV28
CDR3nt: TGTGCCAGCAGTTCTATAATCAACGGGGAGCTGTTTTTT
CDR3aa: CASSSIINGELFF

d_gene: TRBD1
j_gene: TRBJ1-4
abundance: few
len: 15
v_gene: TRBV6-5
CDR3nt: TGTGCCAGCAGTTGGGACAGCACTTTTAATGAAAAACTGTTTTTT
CDR3aa: CASSWDSTFNEKLFF

d_gene: .
j_gene: TRBJ2-7
abundance: few
len: 15
v_gene: TRBV4-1
CDR3nt: TGCGCCAGCAGCCAAGATTGGGAGGATGCCTCCGAGCAGTACTTC
CDR3aa: CASSQDWEDASEQYF

d_gene: TRBD1
j_gene: TRBJ1-2
abundance: .
len: 16
v_gene: TRBV9
CDR3nt: TGTGCCAGCAGCGCCGGAGACAGGGCGAATAACTATGGCTACACCTTC
CDR3aa: CASSAGDRANNYGYTF

d_gene: .
j_gene: TRBJ1-1
abundance: .
len: 15
v_gene: TRBV28
CDR3nt: TGTGCCAGCAGTTTAGCCCACCCCCAGCGGGCTGAAGCTTTCTTT
CDR3aa: CASSLAHPQRAEAFF

d_gene: TRBD1
j_gene: TRBJ2-7
abundance: .
len: 16
v_gene: TRBV6-1
CDR3nt: TGTGCCAGCAGTGGATTAGGACAGGGGAGAAACTACGAGCAGTACTTC
CDR3aa: CASSGLGQGRNYEQYF

d_gene: .
j_gene: TRBJ2-7
abundance: few
len: 15
v_gene: TRBV2
CDR3nt: TGTGCCAGCAGTGGGGGAGTCTTTGCCCCGTACGAGCAGTACTTC
CDR3aa: CASSGGVFAPYEQYF

d_gene: .
j_gene: TRBJ1-1
abundance: .
len: 13
v_gene: TRBV4-3
CDR3nt: TGCGCCAGCAGCGTTACAGGGAACACTGAAGCTTTCTTT
CDR3aa: CASSVTGNTEAFF

d_gene: .
j_gene: TRBJ2-1
abundance: .
len: 15
v_gene: TRBV15
CDR3nt: TGTGCCACCAGCAGAGATGGGCTAGCAGCCAATGAGCAGTTCTTC
CDR3aa: CATSRDGLAANEQFF

d_gene: TRBD1
j_gene: TRBJ2-7
abundance: .
len: 14
v_gene: TRBV6-5
CDR3nt: TGTGCCAGCAGTTGGACAGGGGGCCTCTACGAGCAGTACTTC
CDR3aa: CASSWTGGLYEQYF

d_gene: .
j_gene: TRBJ2-5
abundance: .
len: 16
v_gene: TRBV7-2
CDR3nt: TGTGCCAGCAGCTTAGGACCAAACCCAGCGCAAGAGACCCAGTACTTC
CDR3aa: CASSLGPNPAQETQYF

d_gene: .
j_gene: TRBJ1-5
abundance: .
len: 14
v_gene: TRBV5-1
CDR3nt: TGCGCCAGCAGCTTGGACGGGTTGAACCAGCCCCAGCATTTT
CDR3aa: CASSLDGLNQPQHF

d_gene: TRBD1
j_gene: TRBJ1-2
abundance: .
len: 19
v_gene: TRBV4-3
CDR3nt: TGCGCCAGCAGCCAAGCCGACCTCGTGTCCAGGGGGAGGATATATGGCTACACCTTC
CDR3aa: CASSQADLVSRGRIYGYTF

d_gene: TRBD2
j_gene: TRBJ2-1
abundance: .
len: 16
v_gene: TRBV5-4
CDR3nt: TGTGCCAGCAGCTTGGAATTAGCGGGAGGTTACGCTGAGCAGTTCTTC
CDR3aa: CASSLELAGGYAEQFF

d_gene: TRBD2
j_gene: TRBJ2-6
abundance: .
len: 17
v_gene: TRBV14
CDR3nt: TGTGCCAGCAGCCCCTTAGCGGGGAGCTCTGGGGCCAACGTCCTGACTTTC
CDR3aa: CASSPLAGSSGANVLTF

d_gene: TRBD2
j_gene: TRBJ2-2
abundance: few
len: 17
v_gene: TRBV7-9
CDR3nt: TGTGCCAGCAGCTTAGACAGGACTAGCGGGAAGACCGGGGAGCTGTTTTTT
CDR3aa: CASSLDRTSGKTGELFF

d_gene: .
j_gene: TRBJ1-4
abundance: .
len: 15
v_gene: TRBV28
CDR3nt: TGTGCCAGCAGCCCCGGGATAGGTAGTAATGAAAAACTGTTTTTT
CDR3aa: CASSPGIGSNEKLFF

d_gene: TRBD1
j_gene: TRBJ1-2
abundance: few
len: 13
v_gene: TRBV19
CDR3nt: TGTGCCAGTGCTGGACAGGAGATCTATGGCTACACCTTC
CDR3aa: CASAGQEIYGYTF